This TCR beta chain was captured in a study of blood T cell repertoires in COVID-19. Overall study: Researchers got acute and convalescent COVID-19 samples from the United States, Italy and Spain. PBMCs, B-cell-depleted T cells, or T cells provided the cDNA or gDNA that made up the material.

Trimming shortened V by 2 bases and J by 3 bases, and 11 bases separated the two germline ends. The CDR3 consists of 15 residues. Data came from immunoSEQ multiplex PCR; TCRdb stores just in-frame clones and leaves some out. The sample carries 200,000 to 250,000 clones, over 60% recorded once. The rearrangement uses TRBV23-1 and TRBJ1-5; D is possibly TRBD1 (5 bases). TRBV23-1 is sorted into the ORF group, with uncertain function. The sample comprised peripheral blood. This clonotype originated in a woman aged 65 to 85 with acute or convalescent COVID-19. CDR3 protein: CASSQRQGTNQPQHF. CDR3 coding DNA: TGCGCCAGCAGTCAACGGCAGGGAACCAATCAGCCCCAGCATTTT.